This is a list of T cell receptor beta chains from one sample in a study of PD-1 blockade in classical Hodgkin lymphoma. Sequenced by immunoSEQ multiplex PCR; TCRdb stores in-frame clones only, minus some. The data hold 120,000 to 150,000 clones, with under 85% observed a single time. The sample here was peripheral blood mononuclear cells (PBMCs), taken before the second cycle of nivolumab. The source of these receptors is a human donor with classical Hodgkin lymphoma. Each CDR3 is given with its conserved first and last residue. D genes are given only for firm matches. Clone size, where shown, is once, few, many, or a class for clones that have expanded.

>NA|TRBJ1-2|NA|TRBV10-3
TGTGCCATCAGTTGGGCCTATGGCTACACCTTC
CAISWAYGYTF
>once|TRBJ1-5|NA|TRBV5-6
TGTGCCAGCAGTCCGGCAGGGTGGGATCAGCCCCAGCATTTT
CASSPAGWDQPQHF
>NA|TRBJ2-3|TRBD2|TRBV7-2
TGTGCCAGCAGCTTAGGACTAGCGGGAGCAGATACGCAGTATTTT
CASSLGLAGADTQYF
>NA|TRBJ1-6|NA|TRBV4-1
TGCGCCAGCAGCCAAGTGAGCGGACTTAGGGGACGGACCAATTCACCCCTCCACTTT
CASSQVSGLRGRTNSPLHF
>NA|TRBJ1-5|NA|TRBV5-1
TGCGCCAGCAGCGATACAGGTTATCCCAATCAGCCCCAGCATTTT
CASSDTGYPNQPQHF
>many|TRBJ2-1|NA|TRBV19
TGTGCCAGTACGTCCCGAAATGAGCAGTTCTTC
CASTSRNEQFF
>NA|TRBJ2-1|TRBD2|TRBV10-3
TGTGCCATCAGTGAGTCGGCTAGCGGGAGCGATGAGCAGTTCTTC
CAISESASGSDEQFF
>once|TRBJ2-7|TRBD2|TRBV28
TGTGCCAGCAGTAGCAGCGGGAGGGCCTTTTTC
CASSSSGRAFF
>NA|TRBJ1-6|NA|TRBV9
TGTGCCAGCAGCGTAGGGAGCTCCTATAATTCACCCCTCCACTTT
CASSVGSSYNSPLHF
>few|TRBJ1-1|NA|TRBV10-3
TGTGCCATCAGTGAGGGGGGGGACACTGAAGCTTTCTTT
CAISEGGDTEAFF
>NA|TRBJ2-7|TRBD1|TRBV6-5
TGTGCCAGCAGTTATGGGACAGGGAATTACGAGCAGTACTTC
CASSYGTGNYEQYF
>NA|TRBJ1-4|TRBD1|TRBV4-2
TGTGCCAGCAGCGCGACCCCGGGACAGTTCAATGAAAAACTGTTTTTT
CASSATPGQFNEKLFF
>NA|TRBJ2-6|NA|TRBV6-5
TGTGCCAGCAGGCCGCGAGATTCTGGGGCCAACGTCCTGACTTTC
CASRPRDSGANVLTF
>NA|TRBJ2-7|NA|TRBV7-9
TGTGCCAGCAGCTTTGGGCCCGAGCAGTACTTC
CASSFGPEQYF
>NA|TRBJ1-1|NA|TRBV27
TGTGCCAGCAGTTTCTCGGGGGCGGGCGTCAAAGCTTTCTTT
CASSFSGAGVKAFF
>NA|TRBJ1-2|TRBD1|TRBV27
TGTGCCAGCAGACCGGGACAGGTTGATTTCTATGGCTACACCTTC
CASRPGQVDFYGYTF
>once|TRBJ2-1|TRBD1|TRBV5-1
TGCGCCAGCTCTCCCGTCCAGGGGGCGAGGAATGAGCAGTTCTTC
CASSPVQGARNEQFF
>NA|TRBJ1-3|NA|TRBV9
TGTGCCAGCAGCGTACTCGGCACCTCTGGAAACACCATATATTTT
CASSVLGTSGNTIYF
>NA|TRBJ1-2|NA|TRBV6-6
TGTGCCAGCAGTTACTCGACAGAGAGCTATGGCTACACCTTC
CASSYSTESYGYTF
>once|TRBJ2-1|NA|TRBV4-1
TGCGCCAGCAGCCCCCCGACAGGCTCCCTCTCCTACAATGAGCAGTTCTTC
CASSPPTGSLSYNEQFF
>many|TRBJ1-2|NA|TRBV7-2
TGTGCCAGCAGCTCGGCTATGGGAGGAGGCTACACCTTC
CASSSAMGGGYTF
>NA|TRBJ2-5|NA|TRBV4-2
TGTGCCAGCAGCCAAGGGATGGAGGAGACCCAGTACTTC
CASSQGMEETQYF
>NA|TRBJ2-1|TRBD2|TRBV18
TGTGCCAGCTCACCCCTTGCGAGTGGTCTAGCGGAATACAATGAGCAGTTCTTC
CASSPLASGLAEYNEQFF
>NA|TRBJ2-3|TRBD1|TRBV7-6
TGTGCCAGCAGTCTAAGGACAGGGTCCAAGCCAGATACGCAGTATTTT
CASSLRTGSKPDTQYF
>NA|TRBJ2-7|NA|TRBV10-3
TGTGCCATCAGTGGGGACGGGACCGCCACGGGGTACTTC
CAISGDGTATGYF
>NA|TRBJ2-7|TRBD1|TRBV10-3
TGTGCCATCAGCGGGACAGGGAACGACGAGCAGTACTTC
CAISGTGNDEQYF
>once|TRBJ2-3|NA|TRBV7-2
TGTGCCTTTCGGACCCGCACAGATACGCAGTATTTT
CAFRTRTDTQYF
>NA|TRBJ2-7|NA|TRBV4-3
TGCGCCAGCAGCCAAGATACCGAGGGATCCTACGAGCAGTACTTC
CASSQDTEGSYEQYF
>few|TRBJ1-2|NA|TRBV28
TGTGCCAGCAGTCCCCATGAGGGCTTGGGGGTGGGGGACTATGGCTACACCTTC
CASSPHEGLGVGDYGYTF
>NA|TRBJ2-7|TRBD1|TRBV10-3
TGTGCCATCAGCGGCAGGGGGATCTACGAGCAGTACTTC
CAISGRGIYEQYF
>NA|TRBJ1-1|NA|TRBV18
TGTGCCAGCTCACCCCGGACTACTACGAACACTGAAGCTTTCTTT
CASSPRTTTNTEAFF